The source of this T cell receptor beta chain is a study of blood T cell repertoires in COVID-19. Background on the study: Sites across the United States, Italy and Spain contributed samples from acute and convalescent COVID-19. The cDNA or gDNA used as material had been derived from T cells, B-cell-depleted T cells, or PBMCs.

Original data processing: The assay estimated nucleated cells by amplifying reference gene primers. The assay was immunoSEQ multiplex PCR, and TCRdb's table has in-frame clones only and misses some. V, J and clone size reflect that table, while D and trimming were determined from the DNA. The sample has fewer than 120,000 clones, around 79% seen once. The length of the CDR3 is 14 residues. Germline CDR1 SNHLY, CDR2 FYNNEI. Between the trimmed V and J ends, which lost 4 bases and 6 bases, there was a span of 14 bases. Specimen: peripheral blood. This TCR came from a woman older than 75 with active or convalescent COVID-19. The gene calls are TRBV2 and TRBJ2-3, with D possibly matching TRBD1 (5 bases). CDR3 in DNA: TGTGCCAGCAGTGTGGCCCAGGGAATCGATACGCAGTATTTT. It yields the protein CASSVAQGIDTQYF.